Sequencing of this T cell receptor beta chain was carried out in a study of CD8+ T cells in alopecia areata. On the study more broadly: Transfer of skin from approximately 6-12-month-old C3H/HeJ graft donors with spontaneous alopecia was made to roughly 7-10-week-old female C3H/HeJ mice. General observations from the study: Scalp samples also yield sequences from resident alphabeta T cells of normal skin. The study found TCR sharing across patients less clear than in mice, possibly for HLA reasons.

Extracted RNA was reverse transcribed into cDNA, the sequencing template. The assay was immunoSEQ multiplex PCR, and TCRdb's table has in-frame clones only and misses some. The sample contains around 290,000 clones, none of them singletons. Pooled cells of cutaneous lymph node origin were sorted on CD4, CD8alpha, NKG2D, NKG2ACE and other markers. Turning to this clone: What it recognizes is unknown. Any gene name here is a mouse gene name.

The TCR comes from a C3H/HeJ mouse with alopecia areata. MHC haplotype here: H2-k. Material: CD4+ T cells sorted from a lymph node.

The DNA read from the CDR3 is TGTGCCAGCAGGCCTGGGGGCCTCTCCTAT. Protein sequence: CASRPGGLSY. The whole CDR3 sequence is CASRPGGLSYEQYF. The chain employs TRBV13-1 and TRBJ2-7, with a weak D call TRBD2 (7 bases). The missing CDR3 end, 4 residues past where the read stops, is filled in from the germline J gene. This CDR3 contains 14 residues. Germline values: CDR1 NSHNY, CDR2 SYGAGN. The V end was cut by 5 bases, the J end by 0 bases, with 12 bases between.